A selection of T cell receptor beta chains follows, all from one sample in a study of cytomegalovirus exposure and HLA in healthy donors. The protocol was immunoSEQ multiplex PCR, while the TCRdb copy is restricted to in-frame clones and leaves out a portion. The sample has about 130,000 clones, more than 75% seen once; the top ten hold roughly 13%. What was sequenced was PBMCs. The receptor set was obtained from a woman in her sixties or seventies in good health and CMV-seropositive. The CDR3 runs from the conserved cysteine through the conserved F or W. D genes are given only for firm matches. Clone size is given for some rows only: seen once, a few or many times, or a class if the clone is expanded.

clone_size	v_call	d_call	j_call	cdr3_aa	cdr3_nt
-	TRBV5-4	-	TRBJ2-1	CASSLGGISSSYNEQFF	TGTGCCAGCAGCTTGGGAGGCATTTCGAGCTCCTACAATGAGCAGTTCTTC
-	TRBV5-8	TRBD1	TRBJ1-1	CASSSTKTGGTEAFF	TGTGCCAGCAGCTCAACCAAAACAGGGGGCACTGAAGCTTTCTTT
-	TRBV5-1	TRBD1	TRBJ2-7	CASSRAGTASLNEQYF	TGCGCCAGCAGCAGAGCTGGGACAGCCAGTTTGAACGAGCAGTACTTC
-	TRBV6-6	-	TRBJ1-6	CASSYSGRAYPPLHF	TGTGCCAGCAGTTACTCGGGCAGGGCGTATCCGCCCCTCCACTTT
-	TRBV5-4	-	TRBJ1-2	CASSLEAGRGYTF	TGTGCCAGCAGCTTGGAGGCAGGGCGCGGCTACACCTTC
-	TRBV19	TRBD2	TRBJ2-5	CASSIPGGGKETQYF	TGTGCCAGTAGTATCCCGGGGGGGGGAAAAGAGACCCAGTACTTC
-	TRBV5-1	-	TRBJ2-6	CASSPPGQSSGANVLTF	TGCGCCAGCAGCCCTCCGGGACAAAGCTCTGGGGCCAACGTCCTGACTTTC
-	TRBV30	-	TRBJ1-1	CAWNQDREAFF	TGTGCCTGGAACCAAGACAGAGAAGCTTTCTTT
-	TRBV19	-	TRBJ2-7	CASSYGSSYEQYF	TGTGCCAGTAGTTACGGGAGCTCCTACGAGCAGTACTTC
-	TRBV30	-	TRBJ1-2	CAWSGQFRDNFYGYTF	TGTGCCTGGAGTGGCCAATTCCGGGACAACTTCTATGGCTACACCTTC
-	TRBV4-3	-	TRBJ2-7	CASSQEQGQDYEQYF	TGCGCCAGCAGCCAAGAACAAGGACAAGACTACGAGCAGTACTTC
-	TRBV5-1	TRBD2	TRBJ2-2	CASSGTSGRAPGELFF	TGCGCCAGCAGCGGGACTAGCGGGAGGGCCCCCGGGGAGCTGTTTTTT
few	TRBV5-5	-	TRBJ2-7	CASHTGEVSYEQYF	TGTGCCAGCCATACAGGGGAGGTCTCCTACGAGCAGTACTTC
-	TRBV29-1	TRBD1	TRBJ2-7	CSVGTGTGGGYEQYF	TGCAGCGTGGGTACCGGGACAGGGGGCGGCTACGAGCAGTACTTC